One and the same sample provided the 26 T cell receptor beta chains below, sequenced in a study of molecular identifiers for immune sequencing clone quantification. TCRdb independently ran MiXCR on the PCR reads; one entry per CDR3 protein. The sample includes over 300,000 distinct CDR3 sequences, roughly a quarter of them seen just once. The specimen sequenced was naive CD8+ T cells from blood, with Jurkat cell RNA spiked in. Regarding subset: FACS-sorted CD8+CD4-CCR7+CD45RA+ naive T cells. The receptors shown here come from a human donor in good health. Some libraries in this study had Jurkat cell RNA spiked in.

The chain uses TRBV4-1 and TRBJ1-3; possible D gene TRBD1, 5 bases. This CDR3 contains 16 residues. Trimming pared 2 bases from V and 8 bases from J, leaving 19 bases between. Looked up from germline, CDR1 is MGHRA and CDR2 is YSYEKL. The CDR3 reads CASSQQSPGPGDTIYF. For the CDR3, the DNA is TGCGCCAGCAGCCAACAATCTCCGGGACCCGGGGACACCATATATTTT.

The chain uses TRBV4-1 and TRBJ1-5, with D tentatively TRBD1 (6 bases). V was pared by 1 base and J by 2 bases, with 12 bases between. The CDR3 runs to 16 residues. Germline CDR1 MGHRA, CDR2 YSYEKL. CDR3 sequence reads: CASSQAGVVGNQPQHF. CDR3 nucleotides: TGCGCCAGCAGCCAAGCAGGGGTGGTGGGCAATCAGCCCCAGCATTTT.

This clonotype was recorded many times. The V gene is TRBV29-1, the J gene TRBJ1-4; 8 bases are a match to TRBD1. Germline CDR1 SQVTM, CDR2 ANQGSEA. The CDR3 extends over 13 amino acids. Trimming at V came to 1 base and at J to 12 bases, leaving 7 bases not matched to a gene. The CDR3, as DNA: TGCAGCGTTGAAGCCACAGGGGGTCTAGAACTGTTTTTT. It translates to CSVEATGGLELFF.

This clonotype came up a few times. The genes are TRBV11-1 and TRBJ2-7, with D possibly matching TRBD2 (6 bases). V lost 5 bases, J lost 3 bases, and 14 bases lay in between. The CDR3 runs 14 residues. Germline CDR1 and CDR2: SGHAT and FQDESV (reference sequence). CDR3 DNA: TGTGCCAGCAGCCAGGAGACTAGGCTCTACGAGCAGTACTTC. This translates into CASSQETRLYEQYF.

This clonotype was counted between two and nine times. The V and J genes are TRBV20-1 and TRBJ1-5, with 8 positions matching TRBD1. V dropped 3 bases and J dropped 4; count of bases not matched to a gene: 8. The germline V gene has CDR1 DFQATT and CDR2 SNEGSKA (reference sequence). The CDR3 is 15 residues long. The CDR3 DNA reads TGCAGTGCTAGGTTGAGACAGGGGAAGAATCAGCCCCAGCATTTT. It is translated as CSARLRQGKNQPQHF.

Ten or more counts support this clonotype. The chain joins TRBV7-2 to TRBJ2-7; possibly TRBD1 for D (5 bases). The V gene's germline CDR1 is SGHTA and CDR2 FQGNSA. Trimming removed 2 bases at V and 7 bases at J, with 15 bases between. This CDR3 has 14 amino acids. The CDR3 loop is CASSLTGWGAEQYF. The CDR3 coding sequence is TGTGCCAGCAGCTTAACGGGCTGGGGCGCGGAGCAGTACTTC.

This clonotype was picked up many times. This rearrangement joins TRBV7-6 to TRBJ2-6; 8 bases agree with TRBD1. Unmatched junction bases numbered 5, after V lost 6 bases and J lost 4 bases. The CDR3 consists of 15 residues. Germline V gene lookup returns CDR1 SGHVS and CDR2 FNYEAQ. DNA for the CDR3: TGTGCCAGCAGGACGACAGGGGAGGGGGCCAACGTCCTGACTTTC. It translates to CASRTTGEGANVLTF.

V and J are TRBV9 and TRBJ2-3; TRBD1 agrees at 9 bases. Germline V gene sequence: CDR1 SGDLS, CDR2 YYNGEE. This CDR3 region has 16 residues. J lost 0 bases, V lost 2 bases, and 4 bases had no gene match. This CDR3 reads CASSVLQGASTDTQYF. DNA of the CDR3: TGTGCCAGCAGCGTGCTACAGGGGGCTAGCACAGATACGCAGTATTTT.

Regarding this clonotype: Mismatch with germline at one junction end may stem from a read error. The chain has TRBV20-1 and TRBJ2-7; the D is unclear. The CDR3 has 15 residues. Germline CDR1 DFQATT, CDR2 SNEGSKA (reference sequence). The CDR3 DNA reads as TGCAGTGCCCGATGGGGTATAGTCTTCCCCTACGAGCAGAACTTC. Protein sequence: CSARWGIVFPYEQNF.

This clonotype was detected ten times or more. The chain combines TRBV4-1 with TRBJ1-1; D is undetermined. The germline V gene has CDR1 MGHRA and CDR2 YSYEKL. The CDR3 totals 15 residues. With 2 bases removed from V and 0 bases from J, the gap between germline ends came to 10 bases. The CDR3 spells CASSQQRGLNTEAFF. CDR3 DNA sequence: TGCGCCAGCAGCCAACAGAGAGGACTGAACACTGAAGCTTTCTTT.

At least ten counts were recorded for this clonotype. This chain joins TRBV29-1 and TRBJ2-3, with 9 bases lining up with TRBD1. CDR3 length: 14 amino acids. Per germline, CDR1 SQVTM and CDR2 ANQGSEA. The junction had 6 bases not matched to a gene; V was cut back by 3 bases and J by 5 bases. CDR3 sequence: CSVDPGQGEDTQYF. DNA for the CDR3: TGCAGCGTTGACCCGGGACAGGGAGAAGATACGCAGTATTTT.

This chain connects TRBV19 to TRBJ2-3; unclear D gene. Germline V gene lookup returns CDR1 LNHDA and CDR2 SQIVND (reference sequence). CDR3 size: 17 residues. The V end was cut by 2 bases, the J end by 0 bases, with 15 bases between. As DNA, the CDR3 is TGTGCCAGTAGTATATGGGCCCCTTTGAGGAGCACAGATACGCAGTATTTT. This sequence encodes CASSIWAPLRSTDTQYF.

This clonotype was counted ten times or more. The rearrangement uses TRBV7-2 and TRBJ2-3; 7 bases align to TRBD1. Per germline, CDR1 SGHTA and CDR2 FQGNSA. J lost 2 bases, V lost 2 bases, and 7 bases had no gene match. The CDR3 contains 16 residues. CDR3 coding DNA: TGTGCCAGCAGCTTACCGCCGGGACAGCTCACAGATACGCAGTATTTT. Encoded protein: CASSLPPGQLTDTQYF.

This clonotype was detected many times. This chain uses TRBV20-1 with TRBJ2-3; a weak D match, TRBD2 (5 bases). This CDR3 comprises 14 residues. V lost 1 base, J lost 4 bases, and 12 bases lay in between. Germline CDR1 DFQATT, CDR2 SNEGSKA (reference sequence). The CDR3 DNA sequence: TGCAGTGCTAGAGGTCCGGGGTGGGCAGATACGCAGTATTTT. This codes for CSARGPGWADTQYF.

This clonotype was detected a few times. The V call is TRBV10-2, the J call TRBJ2-7, with D possibly being TRBD1 (5 bases). Germline values: CDR1 WSHSY, CDR2 SAAADI. The CDR3 is made up of 15 amino acids. V was pared by 2 bases and J by 5 bases, with 16 bases between. The CDR3: CASSERGLRSDEQYF. The CDR3 nucleotides are TGCGCCAGCAGTGAGAGGGGCCTACGGTCCGACGAGCAGTACTTC.

Points on this clonotype: This clone may be a read error of a much larger clone one base away. Since the CDR3 does not end with the conserved phenylalanine or tryptophan, this likely comes from a read error. The rearrangement uses TRBV7-9 and TRBJ2-3, with TRBD2 matching over 8 bases. Germline V gene sequence: CDR1 SEHNR, CDR2 FQNEAQ (reference sequence). This CDR3 has 17 residues. V lost 5 bases and J lost 0; bases outside the gene matches: 10. Here the CDR3 reads CASSPVGLAPSTDTQYS. The CDR3 region has the DNA TGTGCCAGCAGCCCCGTTGGACTAGCCCCTAGCACAGATACGCAGTATTCT.

This clonotype turned up a few times. V gene TRBV14 combines with J gene TRBJ2-2, with D unclear. Germline V gene lookup returns CDR1 SGHDN and CDR2 FVKESK. Between the trimmed V and J ends, which lost 2 bases and 2 bases, there was a span of 9 bases. CDR3 length: 15 residues. As DNA, the CDR3 is TGTGCCAGCAGCCAAACGACAAGAAACACCGGGGAGCTGTTTTTT. Protein sequence: CASSQTTRNTGELFF.

The chain has TRBV12-3 or TRBV12-4 and TRBJ2-1; a possible D gene is TRBD2 (6 bases). V was trimmed by 4 bases and J by 9 bases, leaving 10 bases between them. The CDR3 is 12 amino acids. CDR3 DNA: TGTGCCAGCAGTTGGGCCGGGGGTGAGCAGTTCTTC. Its protein is CASSWAGGEQFF.

V is TRBV4-2 and J is TRBJ2-7; 11 bases are shared with TRBD2. This CDR3 is built from 19 residues. With 0 bases clipped from V and 4 bases from J, the junction kept 14 bases outside the gene matches. Germline V gene data show CDR1 as LGHNA and CDR2 as YNFKEQ. The CDR3 DNA reads TGTGCCAGCAGCCAAGATTTTAGCGGGAGGGCCAGCGGGGGATACGAGCAGTACTTC. Its protein is CASSQDFSGRASGGYEQYF.

The V and J genes are TRBV19 and TRBJ2-7; no firm D call. With 7 bases removed from V and 3 bases from J, the gap between germline ends came to 10 bases. Per the germline V gene, CDR1 is LNHDA and CDR2 is SQIVND (reference sequence). The CDR3 consists of 12 residues. The DNA of the CDR3 is TGTGCCAGTAAGGGTGACGGCTACGAGCAGTACTTC. As protein: CASKGDGYEQYF.

Concerning this clonotype: Just one base apart from a much larger clone, this may be a read error. Because it lacks the conserved phenylalanine or tryptophan at the end, this CDR3 is likely a read error. The chain employs TRBV19 and TRBJ1-1; no firm D call. CDR1 and CDR2 (germline): LNHDA, SQIVND (reference sequence). The CDR3 is 14 amino acids. Trimming removed 5 bases from V and 4 bases from J, with 14 bases in between. In nucleotides, the CDR3 is TGTGCCAGTAGTTCCTACGGTCCGGGCACTGAAGCTTTCATT. Its protein product is CASSSYGPGTEAFI.

For this clonotype: This sequence may be a read error, since a much larger clone differs from it by one base. The chain carries TRBV14 and TRBJ1-4; D remains unclear. The CDR3 covers 15 residues. Germline-derived CDR1 and CDR2 are SGHDN and FVKESK. Written as DNA, the CDR3 is TGTGCCAGCAGCCAAGAGAGGGTGACAAATGGAAAACTGTTTTTT. Residues: CASSQERVTNGKLFF.

A few counts support this clonotype. The rearrangement joins TRBV18 to TRBJ2-6, with unresolved D. V was cut by 4 bases and J by 0 bases, with 10 bases left in between. The CDR3 has 16 amino acids. CDR1 is KGHSH and CDR2 is LQKENI in the germline V gene. The CDR3 loop is CASSLITSSGANVLTF. The CDR3 DNA reads as TGTGCCAGCTCACTAATCACGAGCTCTGGGGCCAACGTCCTGACTTTC.

This clonotype was observed at least ten times. The V call is TRBV19, the J call TRBJ2-3; D call uncertain. This CDR3 contains 14 residues. Germline CDR1 is LNHDA and CDR2 is SQIVND (reference sequence). Trimming shortened V by 3 bases and J by 1 base, and 8 bases separated the two germline ends. CDR3 loop: CASSMDWRTDTQYF. Here the CDR3 DNA reads TGTGCCAGTAGTATGGATTGGCGCACAGATACGCAGTATTTT. Full variable domain (rest looked up from reference TRBV19 and TRBJ2-3): DGGITQSPKYLFRKEGQNVTLSCEQNLNHDAMYWYRQDPGQGLRLIYYSQIVNDFQKGDIAEGYSVSREKKESFPLTVTSAQKNPTAFYLCASSMDWRTDTQYFGPGTRLTVL.

Points on this clonotype: This could be a read error, since a much larger clone is one nucleotide away. V gene TRBV21-1 combines with J gene TRBJ2-1; the DNA was not used to check the table's D call, TRBD1. TRBV21-1 is listed as a pseudogene. This CDR3 region has 15 residues. CDR3 loop: CASWIEGGRWNEQFF. The DNA for the CDR3 is TGTGCCAGTTGGATCGAGGGGGGCCGTTGGAATGAGCAGTTCTTC.

This clonotype was recorded at least ten times. This chain links TRBV5-6 with TRBJ2-7; D is unresolved. The CDR3 consists of 14 residues. CDR1 and CDR2 from the germline V gene are SGHDT and YYEEEE. V was cut by 0 bases and J by 4 bases, with 11 bases left in between. Written as DNA, the CDR3 is TGTGCCAGCAGCTTGGGGGTGTCTGCATACGAGCAGTACTTC. The encoded protein is CASSLGVSAYEQYF.